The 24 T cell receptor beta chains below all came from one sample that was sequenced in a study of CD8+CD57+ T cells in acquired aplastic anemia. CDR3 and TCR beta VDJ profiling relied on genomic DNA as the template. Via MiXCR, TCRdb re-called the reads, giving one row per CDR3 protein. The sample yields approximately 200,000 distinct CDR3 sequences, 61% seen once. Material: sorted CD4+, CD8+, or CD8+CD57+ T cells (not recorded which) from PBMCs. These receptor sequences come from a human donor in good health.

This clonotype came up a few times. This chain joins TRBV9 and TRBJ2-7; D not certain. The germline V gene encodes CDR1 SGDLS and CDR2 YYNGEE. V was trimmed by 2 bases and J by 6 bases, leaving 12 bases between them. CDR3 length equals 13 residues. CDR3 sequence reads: CASSVGSSGEQYF. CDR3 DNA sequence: TGTGCCAGCAGCGTCGGGTCCTCAGGCGAGCAGTACTTC.

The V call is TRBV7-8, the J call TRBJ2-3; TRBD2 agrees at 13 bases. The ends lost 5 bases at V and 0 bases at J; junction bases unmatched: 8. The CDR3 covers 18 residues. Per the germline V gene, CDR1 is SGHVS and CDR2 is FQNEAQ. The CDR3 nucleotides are TGTGCCAGCAGCCCAGGGACTAGCGGGGATATTAGCACAGATACGCAGTATTTT. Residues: CASSPGTSGDISTDTQYF.

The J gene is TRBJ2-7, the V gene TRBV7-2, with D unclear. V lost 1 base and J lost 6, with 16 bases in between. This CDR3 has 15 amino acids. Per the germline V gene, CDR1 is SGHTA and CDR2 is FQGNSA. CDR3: CASSLVSGFIGEQYF. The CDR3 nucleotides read TGTGCCAGCAGCTTAGTGTCCGGATTCATCGGCGAGCAGTACTTC.

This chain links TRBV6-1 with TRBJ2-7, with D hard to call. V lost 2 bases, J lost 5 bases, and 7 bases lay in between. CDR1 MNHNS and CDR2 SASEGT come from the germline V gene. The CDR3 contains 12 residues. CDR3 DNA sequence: TGTGCCAGCAGTGAACAGGCCCACGAGCAGTACTTC. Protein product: CASSEQAHEQYF.

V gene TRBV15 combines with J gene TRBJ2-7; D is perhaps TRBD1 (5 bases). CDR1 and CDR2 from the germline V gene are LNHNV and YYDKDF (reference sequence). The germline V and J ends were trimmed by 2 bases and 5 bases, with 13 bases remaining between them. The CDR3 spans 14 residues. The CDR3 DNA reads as TGTGCCACCAGCAGATACAGGTTAGTCAACGAGCAGTACTTC. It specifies CATSRYRLVNEQYF.

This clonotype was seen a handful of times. In DNA form, the CDR3 reads TGCAGTGCCTCAAGGAAGAACACTGAAGCTTTCTTT. It specifies CSASRKNTEAFF. This chain links TRBV20-1 with TRBJ1-1, with unresolved D. The ends were cut back, 6 bases at V and 1 base at J, with 9 bases in the middle. Germline V gene sequence: CDR1 DFQATT, CDR2 SNEGSKA (reference sequence). This CDR3 spans 12 amino acids.

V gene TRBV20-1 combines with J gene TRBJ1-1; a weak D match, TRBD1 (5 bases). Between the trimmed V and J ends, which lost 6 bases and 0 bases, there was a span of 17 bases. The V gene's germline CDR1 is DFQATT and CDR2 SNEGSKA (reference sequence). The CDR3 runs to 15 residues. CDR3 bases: TGCAGTGCCACGCCCCCGGGGGTCATGAACACTGAAGCTTTCTTT. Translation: CSATPPGVMNTEAFF.

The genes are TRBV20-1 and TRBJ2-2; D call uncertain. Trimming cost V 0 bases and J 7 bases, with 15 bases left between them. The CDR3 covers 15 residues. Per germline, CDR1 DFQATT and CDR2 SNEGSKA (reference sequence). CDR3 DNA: TGCAGTGCTAGAGAGGCGGAAAACTATGGCGGGGAGCTGTTTTTT. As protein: CSAREAENYGGELFF.

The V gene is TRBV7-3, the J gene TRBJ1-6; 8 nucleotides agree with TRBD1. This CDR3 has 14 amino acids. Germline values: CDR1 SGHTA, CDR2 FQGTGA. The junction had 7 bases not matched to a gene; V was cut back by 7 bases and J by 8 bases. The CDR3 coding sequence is TGTGCCAGCATTAGGACAGGGTCGTATTCACCCCTCCACTTT. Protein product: CASIRTGSYSPLHF.

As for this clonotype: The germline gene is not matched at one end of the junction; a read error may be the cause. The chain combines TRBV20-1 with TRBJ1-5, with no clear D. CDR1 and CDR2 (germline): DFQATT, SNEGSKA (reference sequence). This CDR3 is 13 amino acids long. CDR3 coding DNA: TGCAGTGCTAGAGAAGGCAGCAGTCAGCCCCAGCATTTT. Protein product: CSAREGSSQPQHF.

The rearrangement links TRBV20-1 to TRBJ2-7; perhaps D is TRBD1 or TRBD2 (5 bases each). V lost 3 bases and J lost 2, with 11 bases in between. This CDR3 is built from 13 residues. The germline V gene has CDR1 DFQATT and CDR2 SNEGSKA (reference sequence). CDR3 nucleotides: TGCAGTGCTAGGCGGCAGGGAGCCTACGAGCAGTACTTC. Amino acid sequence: CSARRQGAYEQYF.

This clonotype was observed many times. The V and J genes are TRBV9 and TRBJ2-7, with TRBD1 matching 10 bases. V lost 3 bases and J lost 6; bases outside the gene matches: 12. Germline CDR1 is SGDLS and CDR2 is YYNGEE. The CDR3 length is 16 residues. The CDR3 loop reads CASSDRQGASFGEQYF. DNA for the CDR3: TGTGCCAGCAGCGACCGACAGGGGGCAAGTTTCGGCGAGCAGTACTTC.

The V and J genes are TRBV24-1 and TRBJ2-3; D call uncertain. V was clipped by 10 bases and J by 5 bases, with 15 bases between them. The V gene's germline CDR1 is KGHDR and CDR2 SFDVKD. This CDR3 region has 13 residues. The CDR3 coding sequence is TGTGCCACTAGCTTTGGTTTGGGAGATACGCAGTATTTT. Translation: CATSFGLGDTQYF.

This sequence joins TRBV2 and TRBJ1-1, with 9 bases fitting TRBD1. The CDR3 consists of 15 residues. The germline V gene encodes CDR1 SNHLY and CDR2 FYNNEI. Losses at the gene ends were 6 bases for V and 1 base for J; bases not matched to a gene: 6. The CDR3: CASRPQGAKNTEAFF. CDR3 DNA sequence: TGTGCCAGCAGACCACAGGGGGCCAAGAACACTGAAGCTTTCTTT.

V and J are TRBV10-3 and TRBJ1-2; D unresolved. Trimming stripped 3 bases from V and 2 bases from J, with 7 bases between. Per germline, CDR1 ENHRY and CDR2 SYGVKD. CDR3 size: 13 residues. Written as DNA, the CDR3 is TGTGCCATCAGTGATGGACTAAACTATGGCTACACCTTC. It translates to CAISDGLNYGYTF.

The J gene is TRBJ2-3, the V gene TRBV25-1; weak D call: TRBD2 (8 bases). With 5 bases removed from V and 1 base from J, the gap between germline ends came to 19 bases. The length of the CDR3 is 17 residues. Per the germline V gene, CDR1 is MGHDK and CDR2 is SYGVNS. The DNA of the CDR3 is TGTGCCAGCAGTTCCCGCGGGGGGACAGCGGGCACAGATACGCAGTATTTT. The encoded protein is CASSSRGGTAGTDTQYF.

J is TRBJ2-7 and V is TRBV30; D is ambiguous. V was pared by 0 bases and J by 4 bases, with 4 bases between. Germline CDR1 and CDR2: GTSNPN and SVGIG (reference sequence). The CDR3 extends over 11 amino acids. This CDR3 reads CAWSVEYEQYF. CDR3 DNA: TGTGCCTGGAGTGTAGAGTACGAGCAGTACTTC. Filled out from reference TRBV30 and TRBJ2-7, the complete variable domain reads SQTIHQWPATLVQPVGSPLSLECTVEGTSNPNLYWYRQAAGRGLQLLFYSVGIGQISSEVPQNLSASRPQDRQFILSSKKLLLSDSGFYLCAWSVEYEQYFGPGTRLTVT.

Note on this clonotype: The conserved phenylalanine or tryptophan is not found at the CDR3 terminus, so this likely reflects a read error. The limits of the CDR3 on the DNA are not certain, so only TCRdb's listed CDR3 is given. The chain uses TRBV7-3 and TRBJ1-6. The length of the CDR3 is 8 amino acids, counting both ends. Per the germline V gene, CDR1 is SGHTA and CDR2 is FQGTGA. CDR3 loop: CASSLTHV.

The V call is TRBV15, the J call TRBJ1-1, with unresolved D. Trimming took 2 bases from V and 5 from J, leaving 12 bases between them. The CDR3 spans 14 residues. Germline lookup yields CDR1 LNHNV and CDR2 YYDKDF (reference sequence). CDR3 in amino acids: CATSRTIGLTEAFF. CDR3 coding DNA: TGTGCCACCAGCAGAACGATAGGGTTGACTGAAGCTTTCTTT.

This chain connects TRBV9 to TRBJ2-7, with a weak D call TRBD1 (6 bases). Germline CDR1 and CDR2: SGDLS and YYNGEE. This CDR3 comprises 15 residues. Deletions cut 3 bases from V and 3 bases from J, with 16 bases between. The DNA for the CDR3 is TGTGCCAGCAGCGAGGGGACAAATATAATCTACGAGCAGTACTTC. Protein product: CASSEGTNIIYEQYF.

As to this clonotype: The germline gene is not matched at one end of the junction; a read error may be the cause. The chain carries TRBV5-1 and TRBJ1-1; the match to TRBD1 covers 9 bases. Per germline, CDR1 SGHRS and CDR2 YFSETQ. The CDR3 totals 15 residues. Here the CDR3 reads CASGQGSTLNTEAFF. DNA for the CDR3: TGTGCCAGCGGACAGGGGTCGACATTGAACACTGAAGCTTTCTTT. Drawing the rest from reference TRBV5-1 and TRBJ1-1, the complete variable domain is KAGVTQTPRYLIKTRGQQVTLSCSPISGHRSVSWYQQTPGQGLQFLFEYFSETQRNKGNFPGRFSGRQFSNSRSEMNVSTLELGDSALYLCASGQGSTLNTEAFFGQGTRLTVV.

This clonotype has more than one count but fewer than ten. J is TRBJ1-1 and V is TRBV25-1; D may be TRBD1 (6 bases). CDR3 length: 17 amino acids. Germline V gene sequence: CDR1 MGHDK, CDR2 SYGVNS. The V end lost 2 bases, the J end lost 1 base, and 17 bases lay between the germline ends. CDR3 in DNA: TGTGCCAGCAGTGAACAACATCGGACAGATGCGAACACTGAAGCTTTCTTT. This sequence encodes CASSEQHRTDANTEAFF.

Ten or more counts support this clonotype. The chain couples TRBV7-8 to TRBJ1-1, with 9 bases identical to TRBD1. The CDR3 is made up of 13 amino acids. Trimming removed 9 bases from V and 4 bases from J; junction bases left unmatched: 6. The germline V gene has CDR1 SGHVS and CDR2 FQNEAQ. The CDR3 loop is CASKQGAITEAFF. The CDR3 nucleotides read TGTGCCAGTAAACAGGGGGCAATCACTGAAGCTTTCTTT.

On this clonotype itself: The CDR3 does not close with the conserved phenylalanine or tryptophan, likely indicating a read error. Written as DNA, the CDR3 is TGCAGTGCGCAACCGGGACTAGCGGGAGCCGCCTACGAGCAGTACTGC. This gives the protein CSAQPGLAGAAYEQYC. V and J are TRBV20-1 and TRBJ2-7, with 14 positions matching TRBD2. V gave up 6 bases and J gave up 2 bases; unmatched junction bases: 9. Germline V lookup: CDR1 DFQATT, CDR2 SNEGSKA (reference sequence). CDR3 length equals 16 residues.